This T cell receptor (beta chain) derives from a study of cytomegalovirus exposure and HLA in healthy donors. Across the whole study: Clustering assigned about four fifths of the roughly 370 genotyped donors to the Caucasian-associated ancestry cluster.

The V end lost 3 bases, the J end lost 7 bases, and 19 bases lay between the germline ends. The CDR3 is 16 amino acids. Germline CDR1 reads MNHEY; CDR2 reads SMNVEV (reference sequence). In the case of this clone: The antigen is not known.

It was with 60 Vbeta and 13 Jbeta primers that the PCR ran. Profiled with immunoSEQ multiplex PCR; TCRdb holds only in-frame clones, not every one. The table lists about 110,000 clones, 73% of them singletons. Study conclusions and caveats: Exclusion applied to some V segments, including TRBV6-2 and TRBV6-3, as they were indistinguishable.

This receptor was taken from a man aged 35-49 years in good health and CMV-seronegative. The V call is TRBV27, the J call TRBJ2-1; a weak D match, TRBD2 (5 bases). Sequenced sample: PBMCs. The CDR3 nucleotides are TGTGCCAGCAGTTTTTATGGCCTCGGCGGGCCAAATGAGCAGTTCTTC. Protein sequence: CASSFYGLGGPNEQFF.